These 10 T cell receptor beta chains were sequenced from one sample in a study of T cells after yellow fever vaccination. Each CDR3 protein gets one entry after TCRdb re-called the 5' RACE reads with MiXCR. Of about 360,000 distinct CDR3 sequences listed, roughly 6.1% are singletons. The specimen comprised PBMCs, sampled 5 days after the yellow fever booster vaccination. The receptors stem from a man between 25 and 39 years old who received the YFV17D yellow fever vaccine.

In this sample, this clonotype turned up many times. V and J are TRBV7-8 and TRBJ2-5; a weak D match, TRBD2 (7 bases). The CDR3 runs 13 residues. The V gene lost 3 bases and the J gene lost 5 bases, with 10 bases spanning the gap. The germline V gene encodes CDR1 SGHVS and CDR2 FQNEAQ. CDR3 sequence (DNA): TGTGCCAGCAGCTTCCGGGGGGCCGAGACCCAGTACTTC. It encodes CASSFRGAETQYF.

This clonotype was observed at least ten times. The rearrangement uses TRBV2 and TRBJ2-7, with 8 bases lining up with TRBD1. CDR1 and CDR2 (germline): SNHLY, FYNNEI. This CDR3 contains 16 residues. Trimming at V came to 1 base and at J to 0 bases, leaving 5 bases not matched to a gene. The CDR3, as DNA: TGTGCCAGCAGTGAAGGTTCCAGGGGGCTCTCCTACGAGCAGTACTTC. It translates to CASSEGSRGLSYEQYF.

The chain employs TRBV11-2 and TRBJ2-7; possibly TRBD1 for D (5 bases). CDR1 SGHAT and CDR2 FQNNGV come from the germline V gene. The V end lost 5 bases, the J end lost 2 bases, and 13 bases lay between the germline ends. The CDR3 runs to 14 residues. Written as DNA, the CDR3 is TGTGCCAGCAGCCTGAAGACAGCAGCCTACGAGCAGTACTTC. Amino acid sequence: CASSLKTAAYEQYF.

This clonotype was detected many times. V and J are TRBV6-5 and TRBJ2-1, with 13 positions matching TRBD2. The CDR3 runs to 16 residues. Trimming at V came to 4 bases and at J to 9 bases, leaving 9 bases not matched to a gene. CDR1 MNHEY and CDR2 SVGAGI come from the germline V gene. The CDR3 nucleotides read TGTGCCAGCAGTTTCCCCCGGACTAGCGGGGGAGGTGAGCAGTTCTTC. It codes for CASSFPRTSGGGEQFF.

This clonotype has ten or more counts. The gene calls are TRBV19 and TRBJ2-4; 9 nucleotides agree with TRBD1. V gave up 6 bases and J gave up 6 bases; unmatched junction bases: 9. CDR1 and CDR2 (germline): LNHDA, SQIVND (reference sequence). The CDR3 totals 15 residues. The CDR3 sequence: CASRTPGQGGNIQYF. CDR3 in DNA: TGTGCCAGTAGGACTCCGGGACAGGGTGGAAACATTCAGTACTTC.

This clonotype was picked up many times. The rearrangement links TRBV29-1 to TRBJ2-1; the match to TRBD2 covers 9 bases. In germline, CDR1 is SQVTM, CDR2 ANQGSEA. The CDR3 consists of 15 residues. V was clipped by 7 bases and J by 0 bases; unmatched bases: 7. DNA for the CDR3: TGCAGCGGGCTACCTAGCGGGACCTCCTACAATGAGCAGTTCTTC. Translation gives CSGLPSGTSYNEQFF.

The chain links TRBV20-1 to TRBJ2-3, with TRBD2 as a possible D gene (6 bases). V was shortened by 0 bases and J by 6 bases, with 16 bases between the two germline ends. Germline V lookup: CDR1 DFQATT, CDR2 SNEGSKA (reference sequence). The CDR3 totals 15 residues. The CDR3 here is CSARDMRAAGDTQYF. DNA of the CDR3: TGCAGTGCTAGAGATATGCGGGCAGCGGGTGATACGCAGTATTTT.

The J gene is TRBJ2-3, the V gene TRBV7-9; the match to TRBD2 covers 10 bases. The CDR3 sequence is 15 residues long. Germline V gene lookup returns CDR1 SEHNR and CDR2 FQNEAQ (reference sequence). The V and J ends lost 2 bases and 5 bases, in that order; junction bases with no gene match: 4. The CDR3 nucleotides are TGTGCCAGCAGCTTAAGGGGACTAGCGTTAGATACGCAGTATTTT. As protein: CASSLRGLALDTQYF.

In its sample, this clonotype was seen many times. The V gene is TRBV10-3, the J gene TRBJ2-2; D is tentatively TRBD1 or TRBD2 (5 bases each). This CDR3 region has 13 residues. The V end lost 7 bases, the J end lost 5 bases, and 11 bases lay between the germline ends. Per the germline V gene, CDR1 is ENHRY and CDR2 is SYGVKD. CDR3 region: CAITGDGTGELFF. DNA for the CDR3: TGTGCCATCACCGGGGACGGAACCGGGGAGCTGTTTTTT.

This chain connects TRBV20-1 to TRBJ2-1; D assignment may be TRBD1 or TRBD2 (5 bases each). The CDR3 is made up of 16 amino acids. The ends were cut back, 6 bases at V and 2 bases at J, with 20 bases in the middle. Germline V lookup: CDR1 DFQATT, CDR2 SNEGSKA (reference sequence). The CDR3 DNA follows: TGCAGTGCAACGAAGACCGGGACCCTGGCCTACAATGAGCAGTTCTTC. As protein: CSATKTGTLAYNEQFF.